These 23 T cell receptor beta chains were all obtained from the same sample, sequenced in a study of blood T cell repertoires in COVID-19. The method was immunoSEQ multiplex PCR; TCRdb's version includes in-frame clones alone and lacks a portion of them. The table includes some 220,000 clones, about four fifths detected once. The sample consisted of peripheral blood. These receptor sequences come from a man aged 45 to 65 with acute or convalescent COVID-19.

J is TRBJ1-2 and V is TRBV6-5; 8 bases line up with TRBD1. Germline CDR1 reads MNHEY; CDR2 reads SVGAGI. The ends lost 6 bases at V and 4 bases at J; junction bases unmatched: 7. The CDR3 is 14 residues long. This CDR3 reads CASRPQGEGYGYTF. CDR3 nucleotides: TGTGCCAGCAGACCACAGGGGGAGGGCTATGGCTACACCTTC.

The chain carries TRBV15 and TRBJ1-3, with no clear D. Trimming cost V 1 base and J 4 bases, with 8 bases left between them. Looked up from germline, CDR1 is LNHNV and CDR2 is YYDKDF (reference sequence). This CDR3 spans 14 amino acids. The CDR3 here is CATSRGTGGNTIYF. DNA for the CDR3: TGTGCCACCAGCAGAGGGACTGGGGGAAACACCATATATTTT.

The rearrangement uses TRBV11-1 and TRBJ2-5; 8 nucleotides line up with TRBD1. The CDR3 contains 14 residues. V lost 3 bases, J lost 2 bases, and 2 bases stayed unmatched. The germline V gene has CDR1 SGHAT and CDR2 FQDESV (reference sequence). The CDR3 nucleotides are TGTGCCAGCAGCTTCACAGGGGGACAAGAGACCCAGTACTTC. Amino acids: CASSFTGGQETQYF.

V usage is TRBV30 and J usage is TRBJ1-4; the D gene is possibly TRBD1 (6 bases). V was clipped by 0 bases and J by 8 bases, with 13 bases between them. Germline V gives CDR1 GTSNPN, CDR2 SVGIG (reference sequence). The CDR3 has 14 residues. The CDR3 here is CAWSVQGPGEKLFF. CDR3 DNA: TGTGCCTGGAGTGTTCAGGGGCCCGGGGAAAAACTGTTTTTT.

The J gene is TRBJ1-2, the V gene TRBV25-1; TRBD1 agrees at 10 bases. The CDR3 runs to 14 residues. Germline-derived CDR1 and CDR2 are MGHDK and SYGVNS. V lost 3 bases and J lost 6; bases outside the gene matches: 4. Written as DNA, the CDR3 is TGTGCCAGCAGTGAGACAGGGGGCCGCGATGGCTACACCTTC. Translating gives CASSETGGRDGYTF.

V gene TRBV6-6 combines with J gene TRBJ1-1; 8 nucleotides line up with TRBD1. This CDR3 contains 15 residues. Germline V gene lookup returns CDR1 MNHNY and CDR2 SVGAGI (reference sequence). After removal of 5 bases from V and 3 bases from J, the junction contained 8 bases not matched to a gene. Here the CDR3 reads CASSLQGAGDTEAFF. The CDR3 DNA reads as TGTGCCAGCAGTCTGCAGGGGGCAGGGGACACTGAAGCTTTCTTT.

The V call is TRBV7-9, the J call TRBJ1-5; 8 bases align to TRBD1. Trimming took 5 bases from V and 2 from J; bases not matched to a gene: 2. Germline V gives CDR1 SEHNR, CDR2 FQNEAQ (reference sequence). The CDR3 consists of 14 residues. The CDR3 DNA follows: TGTGCCAGCAGCGTGACAGGGGGCAATCAGCCCCAGCATTTT. The encoded protein is CASSVTGGNQPQHF.

The rearrangement links TRBV6-5 to TRBJ1-1, with unresolved D. The CDR3 consists of 14 residues. V was trimmed by 0 bases and J by 1 base, leaving 6 bases between them. Germline values: CDR1 MNHEY, CDR2 SVGAGI. The CDR3 bases are TGTGCCAGCAGTTACTCCTATTCGAACACTGAAGCTTTCTTT. It encodes CASSYSYSNTEAFF.

This clone appeared a few times. The V gene is TRBV5-4, the J gene TRBJ2-7; maybe TRBD2 (6 bases). The germline V gene encodes CDR1 SGHNT and CDR2 YYREEE (reference sequence). V was clipped by 2 bases and J by 0 bases, with 9 bases between them. The CDR3 extends over 14 amino acids. CDR3 amino acids: CASSFGGYSYEQYF. The CDR3 nucleotides are TGTGCCAGCAGCTTCGGGGGTTACTCCTACGAGCAGTACTTC.

The rearrangement uses TRBV7-9 and TRBJ2-3; 8 positions agree with TRBD1. V was clipped by 1 base and J by 5 bases; unmatched bases: 8. The CDR3 runs to 16 residues. The V gene's germline CDR1 is SEHNR and CDR2 FQNEAQ (reference sequence). This chain's CDR3 is CASSLVAGGWIDTQYF. CDR3 coding DNA: TGTGCCAGCAGCTTAGTGGCAGGGGGCTGGATAGATACGCAGTATTTT.

This sequence joins TRBV27 and TRBJ2-1; 7 nucleotides agree with TRBD2. V lost 2 bases, J lost 6 bases, and 1 base stayed unmatched. The CDR3 loop spans 13 amino acids. Germline assignment: CDR1 MNHEY and CDR2 SMNVEV (reference sequence). The CDR3 sequence: CASSLGRANEQFF. The CDR3 nucleotides are TGTGCCAGCAGTTTAGGGAGGGCCAATGAGCAGTTCTTC.

V and J are TRBV9 and TRBJ1-6; D remains ambiguous. This CDR3 spans 15 amino acids. Germline CDR1 SGDLS, CDR2 YYNGEE. V was pared by 0 bases and J by 9 bases, with 13 bases between. The CDR3 protein is CASSVASGAASPLHF. DNA for the CDR3: TGTGCCAGCAGCGTAGCTTCGGGAGCGGCTTCACCCCTCCACTTT.

This clone was counted only a few times. The chain links TRBV2 to TRBJ2-7; the match to TRBD2 covers 13 bases. V trimming: 5 bases; J trimming: 4 bases; junction bases outside the gene matches: 2. The germline CDR1 and CDR2 sequences are SNHLY and FYNNEI. The CDR3 spans 14 residues. The CDR3 region has the DNA TGTGCCAGCAGTCCGGGACTAGCGGGGTACGAGCAGTACTTC. Translating gives CASSPGLAGYEQYF. Looking up the rest from reference TRBV2 and TRBJ2-7 gives the full variable domain: EPEVTQTPSHQVTQMGQEVILRCVPISNHLYFYWYRQILGQKVEFLVSFYNNEISEKSEIFDDQFSVERPDGSNFTLKIRSTKLEDSAMYFCASSPGLAGYEQYFGPGTRLTVT.

The rearrangement links TRBV5-8 to TRBJ1-1; no clear D gene. The CDR3 runs 12 residues. CDR1 SGHTS and CDR2 YDEGEE come from the germline V gene. The V end lost 3 bases, the J end lost 10 bases, and 13 bases lay between the germline ends. CDR3 protein: CASSSLTLAAFF. The CDR3 DNA follows: TGTGCCAGCAGCTCGCTGACACTGGCAGCTTTCTTT.

Only a few counts were recorded for this clone. The V gene is TRBV6-5, the J gene TRBJ1-1, with 9 bases fitting TRBD1. This CDR3 has 15 amino acids. Germline trimming cut 6 bases from V and 4 bases from J; bases unmatched to any gene: 9. Germline V gene sequence: CDR1 MNHEY, CDR2 SVGAGI. The CDR3 loop is CASRSSTGGGTEAFF. The CDR3 bases are TGTGCCAGCAGGTCCTCCACAGGGGGCGGCACTGAAGCTTTCTTT.

This clone appeared many times. This rearrangement joins TRBV2 to TRBJ2-7, with TRBD2 matching over 11 bases. The CDR3 totals 15 residues. Trimming removed 8 bases from V and 2 bases from J; junction bases left unmatched: 8. Germline V CDR1 and CDR2: SNHLY, FYNNEI. The CDR3 sequence is CASGGLAGGTYEQYF. The CDR3 DNA is TGTGCCAGCGGTGGACTAGCGGGTGGGACCTACGAGCAGTACTTC.

V usage is TRBV2 and J usage is TRBJ2-5; D may be TRBD2 (5 bases). The length of the CDR3 is 13 residues. Trimming left V 6 bases short and J 5 bases short, with 13 bases between. CDR1 is SNHLY, CDR2 FYNNEI, per germline. The CDR3 DNA reads TGTGCCAGCAGCCCAGGAGGAGAGGAGACCCAGTACTTC. It translates to CASSPGGEETQYF.

The chain has TRBV9 and TRBJ2-2; 16 bases align to TRBD2. The J segment lost 3 bases and the V segment lost 4 bases, leaving 9 bases of the junction unmatched. The CDR3 runs 19 residues. The V gene's germline CDR1 is SGDLS and CDR2 YYNGEE. The CDR3 bases are TGTGCCAGCAGCTTTCCGGGACTAGCGGGGGGGAGTCACACCGGGGAGCTGTTTTTT. Its translation: CASSFPGLAGGSHTGELFF.

This clone was observed once. The chain couples TRBV10-3 to TRBJ2-5, with TRBD2 as a possible D gene (6 bases). The CDR3 consists of 13 residues. Germline V gives CDR1 ENHRY, CDR2 SYGVKD. V was shortened by 3 bases and J by 7 bases, with 12 bases between the two germline ends. CDR3 in DNA: TGTGCCATCAGTGAAGGAGGGTATGGGACCCAGTACTTC. This translates into CAISEGGYGTQYF.

V is TRBV10-3 and J is TRBJ2-3; TRBD1 matches at 9 bases. V was pared by 6 bases and J by 2 bases, with 6 bases of the junction left unmatched. Germline CDR1 ENHRY, CDR2 SYGVKD. This CDR3 has 15 residues. The CDR3 loop is CAISGTGIATDTQYF. DNA of the CDR3: TGTGCCATCAGCGGGACAGGGATCGCCACAGATACGCAGTATTTT.

The chain links TRBV9 to TRBJ2-1; 8 bases fit TRBD2. The germline V gene encodes CDR1 SGDLS and CDR2 YYNGEE. This CDR3 is built from 15 residues. V shed 0 bases and J 8 bases; nucleotides not matched to a gene: 7. DNA for the CDR3: TGTGCCAGCAGCGTAGGCGAGCGGGGGTCCCATGAGCAGTTCTTC. Amino acids: CASSVGERGSHEQFF.

In its sample, this clone was seen a few times. This chain links TRBV6-2 or TRBV6-3 with TRBJ1-1, with a weak D call TRBD1 (5 bases). There are 13 residues in the CDR3. Trimming pared 4 bases from V and 1 base from J, leaving 7 bases between. Looked up from germline, CDR1 is MNHEY and CDR2 is SVGEGT. The CDR3 reads CASSLQANTEAFF. As DNA, the CDR3 is TGTGCCAGCAGTTTACAGGCGAACACTGAAGCTTTCTTT.

Only a few counts were recorded for this clone. This sequence joins TRBV14 and TRBJ2-1; possibly TRBD1 for D (5 bases). The V gene's germline CDR1 is SGHDN and CDR2 FVKESK. The V end was cut by 0 bases, the J end by 2 bases, with 8 bases between. This CDR3 contains 15 residues. This CDR3 reads CASSQDQGAYNEQFF. The CDR3 DNA follows: TGTGCCAGCAGCCAAGATCAAGGGGCCTACAATGAGCAGTTCTTC. The full variable domain, its missing parts supplied by reference TRBV14 and TRBJ2-1, is EAGVTQFPSHSVIEKGQTVTLRCDPISGHDNLYWYRRVMGKEIKFLLHFVKESKQDESGMPNNRFLAERTGGTYSTLKVQPAELEDSGVYFCASSQDQGAYNEQFFGPGTRLTVL.